These 7 T cell receptor beta chains came from one sample sequenced in a study of control samples from healthy donors and cancer patients. The protocol was immunoSEQ multiplex PCR, while the TCRdb copy is restricted to in-frame clones and leaves out a portion. The sample yields 80,000 to 100,000 clones, over 85% seen once. The sequenced sample consisted of blood. The receptors derive from a human donor in good health. The donor label of this sample is uncertain.

The chain carries TRBV12-5 and TRBJ2-5, with D unclear. The CDR3 has 14 residues. The germline gives CDR1 LGHNT, CDR2 FRNRAP. V shed 3 bases and J shed 1 base, with 9 bases lying between them. CDR3 region: CASGLGTVQETQYF. The CDR3 nucleotides are TGTGCTAGTGGTTTAGGAACAGTCCAAGAGACCCAGTACTTC. Full variable domain (remainder filled in from reference TRBV12-5 and TRBJ2-5): DARVTQTPRHKVTEMGQEVTMRCQPILGHNTVFWYRQTMMQGLELLAYFRNRAPLDDSGMPKDRFSAEMPDATLATLKIQPSEPRDSAVYFCASGLGTVQETQYFGPGTRLLVL.

This CDR3 reads CASSLGDRGYGYTF. CDR3 bases: TGTGCCAGCAGCTTGGGGGACAGGGGATATGGCTACACCTTC. J is TRBJ1-2 and V is TRBV5-4; 10 nucleotides agree with TRBD1. With 0 bases clipped from V and 5 bases from J, the junction kept 1 base outside the gene matches. The CDR3 is 14 amino acids. Germline values: CDR1 SGHNT, CDR2 YYREEE (reference sequence).

The chain joins TRBV4-1 to TRBJ2-1; D ambiguous. The germline V and J ends were trimmed by 0 bases and 3 bases, with 9 bases remaining between them. Germline values: CDR1 MGHRA, CDR2 YSYEKL. The CDR3 is made up of 15 amino acids. The CDR3 nucleotides are TGCGCCAGCAGCCAAGATCTCGGGTTCTACAATGAGCAGTTCTTC. This encodes CASSQDLGFYNEQFF.

The J gene is TRBJ1-5, the V gene TRBV9; 8 bases line up with TRBD1. Germline V lookup: CDR1 SGDLS, CDR2 YYNGEE. This CDR3 contains 14 residues. With 4 bases clipped from V and 7 bases from J, the junction kept 7 bases outside the gene matches. CDR3 nucleotides: TGTGCCAGCAGCTCCGGACAGGGTTACCAGCCCCAGCATTTT. Translation: CASSSGQGYQPQHF.

The CDR3 nucleotides read TGTGCCAGCAGCTTAGATCAGGGAGGAACTGAAGCTTTCTTT. This codes for CASSLDQGGTEAFF. This chain links TRBV7-9 with TRBJ1-1; D is possibly TRBD1 (5 bases). Trimming removed 1 base from V and 5 bases from J, with 11 bases in between. Germline CDR1 SEHNR, CDR2 FQNEAQ (reference sequence). The CDR3 is 14 amino acids.

The rearrangement joins TRBV5-1 to TRBJ2-3, with TRBD1 matching 9 bases. Germline V lookup: CDR1 SGHRS, CDR2 YFSETQ. The CDR3 sequence is 17 residues long. The J segment lost 5 bases and the V segment lost 3 bases, leaving 13 bases of the junction unmatched. The CDR3 loop is CASSWGDTGGGGDTQYF. In nucleotides, the CDR3 is TGCGCCAGCAGCTGGGGTGATACAGGGGGCGGGGGAGATACGCAGTATTTT. Combining the CDR3 with reference TRBV5-1 and TRBJ2-3 gives the whole variable domain KAGVTQTPRYLIKTRGQQVTLSCSPISGHRSVSWYQQTPGQGLQFLFEYFSETQRNKGNFPGRFSGRQFSNSRSEMNVSTLELGDSALYLCASSWGDTGGGGDTQYFGPGTRLTVL.

In this sample, this clone turned up once. The V and J genes are TRBV10-3 and TRBJ2-7, with D possibly called TRBD1 or TRBD2 (5 bases each). CDR3 length equals 13 residues. Germline-derived CDR1 and CDR2 are ENHRY and SYGVKD. V lost 3 bases and J 3 bases, leaving 9 bases between the germline ends. The CDR3 loop reads CAISERDGYEQYF. CDR3 nucleotides: TGTGCCATCAGTGAACGGGACGGCTACGAGCAGTACTTC.